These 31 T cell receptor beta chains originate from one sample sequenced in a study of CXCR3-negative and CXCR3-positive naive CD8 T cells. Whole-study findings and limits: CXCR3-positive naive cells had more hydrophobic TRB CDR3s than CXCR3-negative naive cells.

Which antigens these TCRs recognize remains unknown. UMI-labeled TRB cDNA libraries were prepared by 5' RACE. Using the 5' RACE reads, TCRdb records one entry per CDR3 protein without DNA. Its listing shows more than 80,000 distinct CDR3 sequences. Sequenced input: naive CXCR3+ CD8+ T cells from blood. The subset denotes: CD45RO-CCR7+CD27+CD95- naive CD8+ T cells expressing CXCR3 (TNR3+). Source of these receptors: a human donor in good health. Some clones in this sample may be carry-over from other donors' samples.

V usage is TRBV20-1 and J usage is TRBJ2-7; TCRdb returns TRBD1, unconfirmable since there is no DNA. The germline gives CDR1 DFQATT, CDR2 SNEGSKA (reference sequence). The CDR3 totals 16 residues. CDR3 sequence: CSARPSDRGSFYEQYF.

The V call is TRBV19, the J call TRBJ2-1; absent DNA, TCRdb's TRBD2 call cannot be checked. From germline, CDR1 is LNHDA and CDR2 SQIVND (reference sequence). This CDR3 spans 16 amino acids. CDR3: CASRSLLDGFYNEQFF.

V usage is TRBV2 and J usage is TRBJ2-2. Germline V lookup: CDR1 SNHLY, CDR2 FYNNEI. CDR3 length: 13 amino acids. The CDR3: CASLLRNTGELFF.

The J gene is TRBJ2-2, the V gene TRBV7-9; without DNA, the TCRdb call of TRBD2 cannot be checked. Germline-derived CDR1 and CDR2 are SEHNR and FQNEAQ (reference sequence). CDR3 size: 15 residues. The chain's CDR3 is CASSPESGVAGELFF.

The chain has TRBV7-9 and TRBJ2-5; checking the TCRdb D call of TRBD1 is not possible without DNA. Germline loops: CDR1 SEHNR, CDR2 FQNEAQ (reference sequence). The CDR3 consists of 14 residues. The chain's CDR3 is CASSLADRAETQYF.

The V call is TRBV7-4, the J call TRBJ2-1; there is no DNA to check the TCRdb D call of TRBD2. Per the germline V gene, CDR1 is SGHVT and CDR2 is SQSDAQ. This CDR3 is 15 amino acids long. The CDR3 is CASSDSGAADNEQFF.

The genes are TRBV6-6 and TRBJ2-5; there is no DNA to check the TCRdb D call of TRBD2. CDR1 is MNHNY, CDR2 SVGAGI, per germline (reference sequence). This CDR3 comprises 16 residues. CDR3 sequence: CASSPTSGDFQETQYF.

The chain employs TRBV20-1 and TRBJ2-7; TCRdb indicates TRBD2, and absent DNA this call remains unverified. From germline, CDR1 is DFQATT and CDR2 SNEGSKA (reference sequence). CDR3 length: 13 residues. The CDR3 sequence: CSAIYGGSYEQYF.

This CDR3 reads CSARLVGAVDTQYF. The genes are TRBV20-1 and TRBJ2-3; TCRdb returns TRBD1, unconfirmable since there is no DNA. Germline loops: CDR1 DFQATT, CDR2 SNEGSKA (reference sequence). The CDR3 is 14 amino acids.

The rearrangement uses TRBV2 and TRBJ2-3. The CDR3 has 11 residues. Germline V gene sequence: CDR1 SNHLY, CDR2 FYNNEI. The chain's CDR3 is CARSETDTQYF.

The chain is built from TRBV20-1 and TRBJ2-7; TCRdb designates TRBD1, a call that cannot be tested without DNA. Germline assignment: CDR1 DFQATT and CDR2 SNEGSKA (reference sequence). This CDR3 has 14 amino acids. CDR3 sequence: CSARTGTDFHEQYF.

The CDR3 is CASSVRRDGLDEQYF. The rearrangement links TRBV9 to TRBJ2-7. The CDR3 loop spans 15 amino acids. The germline gives CDR1 SGDLS, CDR2 YYNGEE.

The CDR3 sequence: CASSYSTVTGKDGYTF. The chain employs TRBV6-5 and TRBJ1-2. This CDR3 has 16 residues. In germline, CDR1 is MNHEY, CDR2 SVGAGI.

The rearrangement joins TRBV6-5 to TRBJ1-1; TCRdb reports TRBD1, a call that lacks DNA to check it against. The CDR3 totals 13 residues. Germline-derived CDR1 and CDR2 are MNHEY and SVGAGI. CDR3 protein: CASSARGNTEAFF.

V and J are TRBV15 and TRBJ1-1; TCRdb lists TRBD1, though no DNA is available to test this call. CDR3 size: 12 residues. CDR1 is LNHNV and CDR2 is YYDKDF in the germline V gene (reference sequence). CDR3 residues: CATSATGAEAFF.

CDR3 sequence reads: CASSARSSEAFF. The rearrangement uses TRBV10-1 and TRBJ1-1. The CDR3 has 12 amino acids. The germline CDR1 and CDR2 sequences are WNHNN and SYGVQD (reference sequence).

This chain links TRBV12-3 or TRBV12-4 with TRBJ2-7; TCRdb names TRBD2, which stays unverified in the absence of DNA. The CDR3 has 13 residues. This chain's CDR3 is CASSGTVPYEQYF.

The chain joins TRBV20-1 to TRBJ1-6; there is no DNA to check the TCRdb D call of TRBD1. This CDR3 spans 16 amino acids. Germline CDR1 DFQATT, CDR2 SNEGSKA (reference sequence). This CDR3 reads CSAPSALTGINSPLHF.

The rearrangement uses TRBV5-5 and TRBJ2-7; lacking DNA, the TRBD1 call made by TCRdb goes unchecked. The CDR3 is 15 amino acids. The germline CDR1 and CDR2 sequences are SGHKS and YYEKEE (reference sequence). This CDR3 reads CASRPTWDSPYEQYF.

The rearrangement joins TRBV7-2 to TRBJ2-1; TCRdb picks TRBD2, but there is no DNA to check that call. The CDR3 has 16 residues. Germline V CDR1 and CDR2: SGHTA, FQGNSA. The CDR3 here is CASSPGSGRLNNEQFF.

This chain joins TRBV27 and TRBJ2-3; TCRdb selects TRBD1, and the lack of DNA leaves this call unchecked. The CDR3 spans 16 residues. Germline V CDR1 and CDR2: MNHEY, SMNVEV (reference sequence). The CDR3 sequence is CASSSMDRRVGDTQYF.

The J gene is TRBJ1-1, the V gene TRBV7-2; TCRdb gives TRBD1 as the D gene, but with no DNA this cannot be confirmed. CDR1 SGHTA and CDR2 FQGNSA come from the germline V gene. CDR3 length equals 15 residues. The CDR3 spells CASSLGTGANTEAFF.

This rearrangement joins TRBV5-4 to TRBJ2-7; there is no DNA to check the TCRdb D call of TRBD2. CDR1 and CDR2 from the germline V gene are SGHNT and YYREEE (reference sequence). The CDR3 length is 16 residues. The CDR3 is CASSYLLAADAYEQYF.

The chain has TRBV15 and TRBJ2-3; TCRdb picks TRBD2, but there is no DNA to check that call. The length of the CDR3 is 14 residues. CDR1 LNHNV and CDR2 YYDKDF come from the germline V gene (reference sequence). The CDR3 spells CATSRVGEVDTQYF.

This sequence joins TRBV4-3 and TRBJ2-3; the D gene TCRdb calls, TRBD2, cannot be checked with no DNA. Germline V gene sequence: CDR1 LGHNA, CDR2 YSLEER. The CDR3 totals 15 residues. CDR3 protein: CASSQSSGGTDTQYF.

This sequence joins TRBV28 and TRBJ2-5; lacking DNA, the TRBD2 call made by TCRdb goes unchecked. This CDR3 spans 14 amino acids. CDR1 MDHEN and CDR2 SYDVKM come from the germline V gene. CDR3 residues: CASSLAGEEETQYF.

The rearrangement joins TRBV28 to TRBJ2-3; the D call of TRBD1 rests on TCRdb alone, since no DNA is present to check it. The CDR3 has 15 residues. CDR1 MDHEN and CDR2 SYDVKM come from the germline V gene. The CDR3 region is CASSSGADATDTQYF.

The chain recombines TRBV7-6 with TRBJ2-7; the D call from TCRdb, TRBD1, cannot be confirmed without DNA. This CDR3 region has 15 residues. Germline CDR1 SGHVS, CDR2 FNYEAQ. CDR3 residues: CASSLGTGAHYEQYF.

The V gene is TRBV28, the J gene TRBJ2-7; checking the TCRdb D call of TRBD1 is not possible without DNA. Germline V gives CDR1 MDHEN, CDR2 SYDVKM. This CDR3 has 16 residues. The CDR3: CASSLSSGTKPYEQYF.

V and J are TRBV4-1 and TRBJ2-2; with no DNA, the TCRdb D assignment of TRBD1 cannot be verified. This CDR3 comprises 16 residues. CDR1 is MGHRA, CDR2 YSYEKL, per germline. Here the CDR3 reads CASSLSGTGVTGELFF.

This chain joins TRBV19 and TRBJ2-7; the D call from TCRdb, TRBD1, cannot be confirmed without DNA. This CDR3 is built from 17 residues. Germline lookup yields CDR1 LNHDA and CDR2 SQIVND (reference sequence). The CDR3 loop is CASSIGSGTDNSYEQYF.